This is a list of T cell receptor beta chains from one sample in a study of blood T cell repertoires in COVID-19. Only in-frame clones appear in the TCRdb table, and some are missing; sequencing was by immunoSEQ multiplex PCR. The sample comprises 85,000 to 100,000 clones, around three quarters of which are singletons, and approximately 25% rests with the top ten. The sequenced material came from peripheral blood. These receptor sequences come from an older woman in a cohort sampled during active or convalescent COVID-19. Both conserved end residues are part of each CDR3. D genes are given only for firm matches. Size tells how often a clone was seen (once, few, many) or the class of an expanded clone, and some rows leave it out.

clone size,D gene,J gene,V gene,CDR3 DNA,CDR3 protein
.,.,TRBJ2-3,TRBV7-9,TGTGCCAGCAGCTTAGAGGTGGGGCCCAGAGCGTACACAGATACGCAGTATTTT,CASSLEVGPRAYTDTQYF
once,.,TRBJ1-1,TRBV20-1,TGCAGTGCTAGTGGGCAGAACACTGAAGCTTTCTTT,CSASGQNTEAFF
.,.,TRBJ1-6,TRBV29-1,TGCAGCGTTGCCGTAGGCCAGGGCAATTCACCCCTCCACTTT,CSVAVGQGNSPLHF
many,TRBD1,TRBJ2-2,TRBV7-9,TGTGCCAGCAGCTCTCCGGGACAGGGGGCTTACACCGGGGAGCTGTTTTTT,CASSSPGQGAYTGELFF
.,.,TRBJ1-5,TRBV18,TGTGCCAGCTCACCATCGACAGACTATCAGCCCCAGCATTTT,CASSPSTDYQPQHF
.,.,TRBJ2-2,TRBV29-1,TGCAGCGTTGAAGATCGTCTAGCGAACACCGGGGAGCTGTTTTTT,CSVEDRLANTGELFF
.,.,TRBJ2-5,TRBV7-8,TGTGCCAGCAGCCCAGGAGAGACCCAGTACTTC,CASSPGETQYF
.,TRBD2,TRBJ2-5,TRBV5-5,TGTGCCAGCAGCTCGGGCGTGGGACTAGCGGGGAAAGAGACCCAGTACTTC,CASSSGVGLAGKETQYF
.,TRBD1,TRBJ1-2,TRBV30,TGTGCCTGGAAGCAATCCGGGACAGGGTATGGCTACACCTTC,CAWKQSGTGYGYTF
.,TRBD2,TRBJ2-1,TRBV2,TGTGCCAGCGGGACTAACTCCTACAATGAGCAGTTCTTC,CASGTNSYNEQFF
.,TRBD1,TRBJ2-2,TRBV11-2,TGTGCCAGCAGCCCCCTCTCAACAAGACAGGGGGCCGGGGAGCTGTTTTTT,CASSPLSTRQGAGELFF
.,.,TRBJ1-2,TRBV5-1,TGCGCCAGCAGCTTGGACAGGGCCTATGGCTACACCTTC,CASSLDRAYGYTF
few,.,TRBJ2-2,TRBV6-1,TGTGCCAGCAGTGATCAGGTGAACACCGGGGAGCTGTTTTTT,CASSDQVNTGELFF
.,TRBD2,TRBJ2-7,TRBV6-5,TGTGCCAGCACTAGACTAGCGGGGAACGACGAGCAGTACTTC,CASTRLAGNDEQYF
.,TRBD1,TRBJ2-2,TRBV19,TGTGCCAGTAGTATGGGTGACAGGGGGCTTTCCGGGGAGCTGTTTTTT,CASSMGDRGLSGELFF
.,TRBD1,TRBJ1-1,TRBV18,TGTGCCAGCTCACCATTCGGGACAGTGAACACTGAAGCTTTCTTT,CASSPFGTVNTEAFF
.,.,TRBJ2-1,TRBV6-5,TGTGCCAGCACCCCCTCGGGGAGGTACAATGAGCAGTTCTTC,CASTPSGRYNEQFF
few,TRBD1,TRBJ1-4,TRBV9,TGTGCCAGCAGCCCTCAGGGGGTTACAGGTGAAAAACTGTTTTTT,CASSPQGVTGEKLFF
.,TRBD1,TRBJ1-2,TRBV27,TGTGCCAGCAGTTCGACAGGGGGCTCTCCTACTCACTATGGCTACACCTTC,CASSSTGGSPTHYGYTF
.,TRBD2,TRBJ2-5,TRBV6-5,TGTGCCAGCAGTTTCCTAGCGGGGGGACAAGAGACCCAGTACTTC,CASSFLAGGQETQYF
few,TRBD2,TRBJ2-5,TRBV19,TGTGCCAGTAGTATCTCCCCCGGGGCTAGCGGACAAGAGACCCAGTACTTC,CASSISPGASGQETQYF
few,.,TRBJ2-1,TRBV5-6,TGTGCCAGCAGCTGGGGCATCTTACTACGTGAGCAGTTCTTC,CASSWGILLREQFF
.,.,TRBJ1-2,TRBV4-1,TGCGCCAGCAGCCAAGGACCAGGCAGGCGAGATGGCTACACCTTC,CASSQGPGRRDGYTF
.,.,TRBJ2-7,TRBV19,TGTGCCAGTAGCCCCCGAGGGGGGGTCGGGACCTACGAGCAGTACTTT,CASSPRGGVGTYEQYF
.,.,TRBJ1-1,TRBV19,TGTGCCAGTATGGAGTCGGGGAAAGGGAACACTGAAGCTTTCTTT,CASMESGKGNTEAFF
.,.,TRBJ1-2,TRBV5-4,TGTGCCAGCAGCTTGGGACAGGACAACTATGGCTACACCTTC,CASSLGQDNYGYTF
.,.,TRBJ1-3,TRBV3-1/TRBV3-2,TGTGCCAGCAGCCAAGGACCGGGTTCTGGAAACACCATATATTTT,CASSQGPGSGNTIYF
.,.,TRBJ1-2,TRBV7-5,TGTGCCAGAAGCTTATTGGGGACAGGGATTAACTATGGCTACACCTTC,CARSLLGTGINYGYTF
few,TRBD1,TRBJ1-5,TRBV27,TGTGCCAGCAGGTCACCGGGACAGGGGCATCAGCCCCAGCATTTT,CASRSPGQGHQPQHF
.,.,TRBJ1-6,TRBV7-2,TGTGCCAGCAGCCTCCCGTTGGGGGGGGGCTGGAATTCACCCCTCCACTTT,CASSLPLGGGWNSPLHF
.,TRBD1,TRBJ1-1,TRBV2,TGTGCCAGCAACAGAAGGACAGGGATGAACACTGAAGCTTTCTTT,CASNRRTGMNTEAFF
.,.,TRBJ2-2,TRBV7-3,TGTGCCAGCAGCTTAAGTAGGGGTGGGGAGCTGTTTTTT,CASSLSRGGELFF
.,.,TRBJ2-1,TRBV19,TGTGCCAGTAGTATCTTGAGACAGAGTTACAATGAGCAGTTCTTC,CASSILRQSYNEQFF
once,TRBD1,TRBJ1-2,TRBV2,TGTGCCAGCAGTAACGACAGGGGGCACGATGGCTACACCTTC,CASSNDRGHDGYTF
.,TRBD1,TRBJ1-3,TRBV25-1,TGTGCCAGCAGTGAATGGGACAGGGGAGATGGAAACACCATATATTTT,CASSEWDRGDGNTIYF
.,TRBD2,TRBJ2-5,TRBV2,TGTGCCGGACAGAAAGGGGTAGCGGGGGAGACCCAGTACTTC,CAGQKGVAGETQYF
.,.,TRBJ1-1,TRBV5-1,TGCGCCAGCAGCCTTACAGAACGGGAGGTTACTGAAGCTTTCTTT,CASSLTEREVTEAFF
.,.,TRBJ2-3,TRBV7-9,TGTGCCAGCAGCTCAAGCACAGATACGCAGTATTTT,CASSSSTDTQYF
.,TRBD1,TRBJ1-3,TRBV2,TGTGCCAGCAGTGATGCCAGGGGGCTGGGAAACACCATATATTTT,CASSDARGLGNTIYF
.,TRBD1,TRBJ1-6,TRBV5-1,TGCGCCAGCAGCACGGACAGGGGTTATTCACCCCTCCACTTT,CASSTDRGYSPLHF
few,.,TRBJ1-4,TRBV5-4,TGTGCCAGCAGCTTAGGAGGTTTTGGGGAAAAACTGTTTTTT,CASSLGGFGEKLFF
.,.,TRBJ2-7,TRBV7-8,TGTGCCAGCAGCTTAGCCCGGGGAGGCGGGTACGAGCAGTACTTC,CASSLARGGGYEQYF
.,.,TRBJ2-5,TRBV19,TGTGCCAGTAGTATGGTCTCGGGAACCCAGTACTTC,CASSMVSGTQYF
.,TRBD1,TRBJ2-5,TRBV4-3,TGCGCCAGCAGCCAAGTTATGACAGGGAAAGAGACCCAGTACTTC,CASSQVMTGKETQYF
.,TRBD2,TRBJ2-5,TRBV6-5,TGTGCCAGCAGGTCCGGGACTAGCGGGGAGGAGACCCAGTACTTC,CASRSGTSGEETQYF
.,TRBD2,TRBJ2-2,TRBV27,TGTGCCAGCAGTTTATCTCCGGGACTAGTGGCCGGGGAGCTGTTTTTT,CASSLSPGLVAGELFF
.,TRBD2,TRBJ2-2,TRBV11-2,TGTGCCAGCAGCTTATATCCCCCGGGACTAGCGAGGTACACCGGGGAGCTGTTTTTT,CASSLYPPGLARYTGELFF
few,TRBD1,TRBJ1-4,TRBV6-6,TGTGCCAGCAGCCCCCGGGACAGGGGGAGGGAAAAACTGTTTTTT,CASSPRDRGREKLFF
.,.,TRBJ2-2,TRBV7-9,TGTGCCAGCAGCCCCCAGACAGCCTCCACCGGGGAGCTGTTTTTT,CASSPQTASTGELFF
once,.,TRBJ1-2,TRBV11-2,TGTGCCAGCAGCTCCCTGGTCAGGGGATATGGCTACACCTTC,CASSSLVRGYGYTF
once,TRBD1,TRBJ2-3,TRBV10-3,TGTGCCGCATGGACAGGGGGCCGCGATACGCAGTATTTT,CAAWTGGRDTQYF
.,TRBD1,TRBJ2-1,TRBV5-1,TGCGCCAGCAGCTTGCGGACAGGGCGCAATGAGCAGTTCTTC,CASSLRTGRNEQFF
.,.,TRBJ1-3,TRBV9,TGTGCCAGCAGCGTAGGGTCGGCCGGGGGGCGGACTGGAAACACCATATATTTT,CASSVGSAGGRTGNTIYF
.,.,TRBJ2-1,TRBV19,TGTGCCAGTAGACCAAATAGCGTTAGCTCCTACAATGAGCAGTTCTTC,CASRPNSVSSYNEQFF
once,.,TRBJ1-4,TRBV20-1,TGCAGTGCCCACGCCAGGGAAAAACTGTTTTTT,CSAHAREKLFF
.,TRBD2,TRBJ2-3,TRBV11-3,TGTGCCAGCAGCTCCGGACTAGCGGGGACTAGCACAGATACGCAGTATTTT,CASSSGLAGTSTDTQYF
once,.,TRBJ1-1,TRBV18,TGTGCCAGCTCACCAGGGGGGGCGCGGACTGAAGCTTTCTTT,CASSPGGARTEAFF
.,TRBD2,TRBJ2-3,TRBV2,TGTGCCAGCAAGAGTAGAAGCGGGGGGCTAGATACGCAGTATTTT,CASKSRSGGLDTQYF
.,.,TRBJ1-2,TRBV9,TGTGCCAGCAGCGTATCCAGGGCTAACTATGGCTACACCTTC,CASSVSRANYGYTF
.,TRBD1,TRBJ2-7,TRBV6-6,TGTGCCAGCAGTTACACCAGGGACAGGGGACCCTACGAGCAGTACTTC,CASSYTRDRGPYEQYF